This T cell receptor beta chain was sequenced during a study of T cells in Graves' hyperthyroidism and ophthalmopathy. Whole-study results and caveats: Researchers found most expanded thyroid clonotypes above 0.001 in blood as well.

Using RNA transcripts as the source, TCR beta CDR3 regions were amplified. The TCR CDR3 was amplified in a first-round RT-PCR using the HTBI primer set. From the multiplex PCR reads, TCRdb called clonotypes with MiXCR, one entry per CDR3 protein. The profile shows hundreds of thousands of distinct CDR3 sequences, roughly 15% of them singletons. Per the germline V gene, CDR1 is MNHNS and CDR2 is SASEGT. This CDR3 comprises 15 residues. After removal of 3 bases from V and 5 bases from J, the junction contained 9 bases not matched to a gene. Concerning this clonotype: No antigen is known for it.

The chain employs TRBV6-1 and TRBJ1-1; TRBD1 matches at 7 bases. The source material was blood. The TCR originated in a woman between 40 and 55 years old with Graves' ophthalmopathy. CDR3 amino acids: CASSDNRGGITEAFF. In nucleotides, the CDR3 is TGTGCCAGCAGTGATAACAGGGGAGGGATAACTGAAGCTTTCTTT.